This is a list of T cell receptor beta chains from one sample in a study of STAT3 mutations in large granular lymphocyte leukemia. Sequenced by immunoSEQ multiplex PCR; TCRdb stores in-frame clones only, minus some. The repertoire holds about 16,000 clones, with 84% as singletons. The sequenced sample was peripheral blood mononuclear cells. These receptors originate from a man over 45 with T-cell large granular lymphocyte leukemia. Some clones in this sample may be carry-over from other donors' samples. The CDR3 runs from the conserved cysteine through the conserved F or W. Fields, in order: J gene, D gene, V gene, clone size, CDR3 DNA, CDR3 protein. A D gene is named only where the DNA matches it firmly. Clone size is given for some rows only: seen once, a few or many times, or a class if the clone is expanded.

>TRBJ2-2|-|TRBV18|-
TGTGCCAGCTCACCACCGCACAAGAGGAACACCGGGGAGCTGTTTTTT
CASSPPHKRNTGELFF
>TRBJ2-2|-|TRBV18|once
TGTGCCAGCTCACCAAGACTACCGAACACCGGGGAGCTGTTTTTT
CASSPRLPNTGELFF
>TRBJ2-5|-|TRBV7-9|once
TGTGCCAGCAGCTTCGGGTGGGAGACCCAGTACTTC
CASSFGWETQYF
>TRBJ2-3|-|TRBV20-1|-
TGCAGTGCCATCACAGATACGCAGTATTTT
CSAITDTQYF
>TRBJ1-5|-|TRBV19|-
TGTGCCAGTAGTATAGGCCCAGGGTGGAGTCAGCCCCAGCATTTT
CASSIGPGWSQPQHF
>TRBJ2-7|TRBD2|TRBV29-1|-
TGCAGCACTAGCGGGAGCCCTGGGGAGCAGTACTTC
CSTSGSPGEQYF
>TRBJ2-3|-|TRBV5-1|-
TGCGCCAGCTTCAAGGGATCTAGCACAGATACGCAGTATTTT
CASFKGSSTDTQYF
>TRBJ2-1|TRBD2|TRBV5-1|-
TGCGCCAGCAGCCGGACTAGCGGTGCCTACAATGAGCAGTTCTTC
CASSRTSGAYNEQFF
>TRBJ2-1|TRBD2|TRBV19|-
TGTGCCAGTTGGGGGCGGGGGGGCATCGGGTCCAATGAGCAGTTCTTC
CASWGRGGIGSNEQFF
>TRBJ2-3|-|TRBV27|-
TGTGCCAGCAGTTCTCTATCCCACTCAGGGGGGCCTACAGATACGCAGTATTTT
CASSSLSHSGGPTDTQYF
>TRBJ1-1|-|TRBV14|-
TGTGCCAGCAGCCCACAGCAGAACACTGAAGCTTTCTTT
CASSPQQNTEAFF
>TRBJ1-3|-|TRBV5-1|-
TGCGCCAGCAGCTTGGAAGGGGGGCAGGCTGGAAACACCATATATTTT
CASSLEGGQAGNTIYF
>TRBJ2-7|-|TRBV2|-
TGTGCCAGCAGTGGGGACTCCTACGAGCAGTACTTC
CASSGDSYEQYF
>TRBJ1-1|-|TRBV5-1|-
TGCGCCAGCAGCCGTGGACCCTCTGAAGCTTTCTTT
CASSRGPSEAFF
>TRBJ2-7|TRBD1|TRBV29-1|once
TGCAGCGTTGGGGCAGGGGGCCTCGGCTACGAGCAGTACTTC
CSVGAGGLGYEQYF
>TRBJ2-1|TRBD2|TRBV2|-
TGTGCCAGCAGTGAAGATGGGGCTAGCGGGAGCGATGAGCAGTTCTTC
CASSEDGASGSDEQFF
>TRBJ2-7|-|TRBV28|-
TGTGCCAGCCTCGACAGCCCCTCCTACGAGCAGTACTTC
CASLDSPSYEQYF
>TRBJ2-7|TRBD1|TRBV7-9|-
TGTGCCAGCAGCTTGACAGGGGGCTTCGACGAGCAGTACTTC
CASSLTGGFDEQYF
>TRBJ1-1|-|TRBV30|-
TGTGCCTGGATCGGACCGCGGAACACTGAAGCTTTCTTT
CAWIGPRNTEAFF
>TRBJ1-5|-|TRBV5-6|-
TGTGCCAGCAGCGAGGGACCGCAATATAGCAATCAGCCCCAGCATTTT
CASSEGPQYSNQPQHF
>TRBJ2-7|-|TRBV10-3|-
TGTGCCGTCGCCCCGGGACAACTCTACGAGCAGTACTTC
CAVAPGQLYEQYF
>TRBJ1-1|-|TRBV4-2|few
TGTGCCAGCAGCCAAGTGATGACCCGTGAAGCTTTCTTT
CASSQVMTREAFF
>TRBJ1-2|TRBD1|TRBV12-5|-
TGTGCTAGTGGCGACGGGACAGGCTTTAACTATGGCTACACCTTC
CASGDGTGFNYGYTF
>TRBJ2-7|-|TRBV6-6|few
TGTGCCAGCAGTTACTCCGAATCCTCGTACGAGCAGTACTTC
CASSYSESSYEQYF
>TRBJ2-7|TRBD1|TRBV10-3|-
TGTGCCATCAGCGGGACAGCCGTCTCCTACGAGCAGTACTTC
CAISGTAVSYEQYF
>TRBJ2-3|TRBD2|TRBV11-2|-
TGTGCCAGCAGCTCAAGGGCCGGGACTAGCGGGGCAGATACGCAGTATTTT
CASSSRAGTSGADTQYF
>TRBJ1-6|-|TRBV4-1|-
TGCGCCAGCAGCCAAAGACAGTCACCCCTCCACTTT
CASSQRQSPLHF